Below, one TCR beta chain is given with its context. This record comes from a study of control samples from healthy donors and cancer patients. Measured with immunoSEQ multiplex PCR; TCRdb has only the in-frame clones, and not every one. The table includes 93,000 or so clones, around nine tenths detected once. V was shortened by 0 bases and J by 3 bases, with 10 bases between the two germline ends. CDR3 size: 15 residues. The V gene's germline CDR1 is SGHRS and CDR2 YFSETQ. The clonotype was recovered from a man between 60 and 70 years old with lung cancer. The V and J genes are TRBV5-1 and TRBJ1-5; D might be TRBD1 (5 bases). The sequenced sample was PBMCs. This chain's CDR3 is CASSLEQGPNQPQHF. The CDR3 DNA sequence: TGCGCCAGCAGCTTGGAGCAGGGACCCAATCAGCCCCAGCATTTT.